Listed below are T cell receptor beta chains from one sample, sequenced in a study of post-analysis software for immune sequencing data. MiXCR was run by TCRdb on the PCR reads, yielding one entry per CDR3 protein. The table lists around 200,000 distinct CDR3 sequences, approximately 28% of them singletons, with less than 4% in the top ten. Material: blood. The receptors derive from a girl aged 2-17 years with multiple sclerosis. Both conserved end residues are part of each CDR3. The order of the fields is V gene, clone size, J gene, D gene, CDR3 protein, CDR3 DNA. D genes are given only for firm matches. The size field is filled for only some rows; it gives once, few, many or a size class.

TRBV5-1,-,TRBJ2-5,-,CASSLVFQETQYF,TGCGCCAGCAGCTTGGTCTTCCAAGAGACCCAGTACTTC
TRBV20-1,-,TRBJ1-4,TRBD1,CSARDLTGGANEKLFF,TGCAGTGCTAGAGATCTGACAGGGGGGGCTAATGAAAAACTGTTTTTT
TRBV7-8,many,TRBJ2-3,TRBD2,CASSLVQRGTTSTDTQYF,TGTGCCAGCAGCTTAGTCCAGCGGGGGACCACGAGCACAGATACGCAGTATTTT
TRBV28,many,TRBJ2-1,-,CASDNLAGEQFF,TGTGCCAGCGACAACCTAGCCGGTGAGCAGTTCTTC
TRBV20-1,-,TRBJ2-7,TRBD2,CSASPAGAYEQYF,TGCAGTGCTAGCCCAGCGGGGGCCTACGAGCAGTACTTC
TRBV20-1,-,TRBJ2-7,-,CSALGGGLSYEQYF,TGCAGTGCCCTAGGGGGAGGTCTCTCCTACGAGCAGTACTTC
TRBV29-1,many,TRBJ1-2,-,CSVDPEGGIHGYTF,TGCAGCGTTGATCCTGAGGGGGGGATACATGGCTACACCTTC
TRBV2,few,TRBJ2-3,TRBD2,CASRGAVSGGADTQYF,TGTGCCAGCAGGGGGGCCGTGAGCGGGGGTGCAGATACGCAGTATTTT
TRBV29-1,-,TRBJ2-4,-,CSVEAQAKNIQYF,TGCAGCGTTGAGGCCCAGGCCAAAAACATTCAGTACTTC
TRBV20-1,many,TRBJ2-3,TRBD2,CSAKAGGPTDTQYF,TGCAGTGCTAAAGCGGGAGGCCCCACAGATACGCAGTATTTT
TRBV9,-,TRBJ2-2,-,CASSATVQNIGELFF,TGTGCCAGCAGCGCAACGGTTCAGAACATCGGGGAGCTGTTTTTT
TRBV5-1,-,TRBJ2-6,TRBD1,CASSINPGQGTGANVLTF,TGCGCCAGCAGCATTAATCCGGGACAGGGAACTGGGGCCAACGTCCTGACTTTC
TRBV28,once,TRBJ2-1,-,CASTAFPLSEQFF,TGTGCCAGCACCGCTTTCCCGCTCAGTGAGCAGTTCTTC
TRBV9,-,TRBJ2-4,-,CASSVVGERGIQYF,TGTGCCAGCAGCGTAGTTGGAGAAAGGGGGATTCAGTACTTC
TRBV29-1,few,TRBJ1-1,-,CSVKTRGRGTEAFF,TGCAGCGTGAAAACCAGGGGAAGAGGCACTGAAGCTTTCTTT
TRBV7-2,many,TRBJ2-7,-,CASSLVIPYEQYF,TGTGCCAGCAGCTTAGTCATCCCCTACGAGCAGTACTTC
TRBV4-1,-,TRBJ2-7,TRBD2,CASSPPGGPYEQYF,TGCGCCAGCAGCCCTCCGGGAGGGCCGTACGAGCAGTACTTC
TRBV20-1,-,TRBJ2-5,TRBD1,CGAKDRGLETQYF,TGCGGTGCTAAGGACAGGGGGTTAGAGACCCAGTACTTC
TRBV29-1,-,TRBJ2-2,TRBD2,CSAEAGVNTGELFF,TGCAGCGCTGAAGCGGGGGTGAACACCGGGGAGCTGTTTTTT
TRBV13,-,TRBJ1-1,TRBD1,CASSPKDRDQAFF,TGTGCCAGCAGTCCTAAAGACAGGGATCAAGCTTTCTTT
TRBV11-2,-,TRBJ1-1,-,CASSLDPGSTEAFF,TGTGCCAGCAGCTTAGATCCGGGGTCCACTGAAGCTTTCTTT
TRBV5-1,few,TRBJ2-3,-,CASSLGLVTDTQYF,TGCGCCAGCAGCTTGGGACTAGTAACTGATACGCAGTATTTT
TRBV7-9,-,TRBJ1-2,TRBD1,CASSTRTGDSYTF,TGTGCCAGCAGCACACGGACAGGGGACAGCTACACCTTC
TRBV4-2,-,TRBJ1-3,-,CASSHPEDLYRGNTIYF,TGTGCCAGCAGCCACCCAGAAGACCTGTATCGGGGAAACACCATATATTTT
TRBV6-2/TRBV6-3,many,TRBJ1-1,-,CASTRGVPAEAFF,TGTGCCAGCACCCGGGGAGTACCGGCTGAAGCTTTCTTT
TRBV20-1,many,TRBJ2-1,TRBD2,CSPLGASGYNEQFF,TGCAGCCCCTTAGGGGCTAGCGGGTACAATGAGCAGTTCTTC
TRBV5-1,many,TRBJ1-2,-,CASSLISGTWGYGYTF,TGCGCCAGCAGCTTGATCTCAGGGACCTGGGGCTATGGCTACACCTTC
TRBV27,-,TRBJ1-6,-,CASSLFAHMSSYNSPLHF,TGTGCCAGCAGTTTATTCGCACATATGAGCTCCTATAATTCACCCCTCCACTTT
TRBV30,-,TRBJ2-7,-,CAWSVESSYEQYF,TGTGCCTGGAGTGTAGAGTCATCCTACGAGCAGTACTTC
TRBV10-3,many,TRBJ2-7,-,CAIQDTYEQYF,TGTGCCATTCAGGACACATACGAGCAGTACTTC
TRBV27,-,TRBJ1-2,-,CASSLVQGQGYTF,TGTGCCAGCAGTTTAGTACAGGGTCAGGGCTACACCTTC
TRBV18,few,TRBJ2-6,-,CASSPEGGSGANVLTF,TGTGCCAGCTCACCAGAGGGCGGCTCTGGGGCCAACGTCCTGACTTTC
TRBV6-5,few,TRBJ2-2,TRBD1,CASSLTGGNTGELFF,TGTGCCAGCAGTCTAACAGGGGGCAACACCGGGGAGCTGTTTTTT
TRBV5-1,many,TRBJ1-5,-,CASSLGGLSNQPQHF,TGCGCCAGCAGCTTGGGGGGCCTTAGCAATCAGCCCCAGCATTTT
TRBV3-1,-,TRBJ2-7,-,CASSQQSGEQYF,TGTGCCAGCAGCCAGCAATCTGGCGAGCAGTACTTC
TRBV29-1,-,TRBJ2-3,TRBD1,CSTQGGTQYF,TGCAGCACACAGGGGGGTACGCAGTATTTT
TRBV29-1,many,TRBJ2-1,TRBD2,CSAVTGGPSGEQFF,TGCAGCGCAGTGACGGGAGGGCCCTCGGGGGAGCAGTTCTTC
TRBV13,many,TRBJ2-3,-,CASSYTGTYNTDTQYF,TGTGCCAGCAGCTACACCGGGACTTATAACACAGATACGCAGTATTTT
TRBV2,few,TRBJ2-7,-,CASRENPASTEQYF,TGTGCCAGCAGAGAGAACCCGGCCTCTACCGAGCAGTACTTC
TRBV7-9,few,TRBJ2-5,-,CASSLRGLQETQYF,TGTGCCAGCAGCTTAAGGGGCTTGCAAGAGACCCAGTACTTC
TRBV29-1,many,TRBJ1-2,TRBD1,CSVVSTGKNYGYTF,TGCAGCGTTGTCTCGACAGGGAAAAACTATGGCTACACCTTC
TRBV20-1,-,TRBJ2-1,TRBD1,CSASSTGGAYNEQFF,TGCAGTGCTTCCTCCACAGGGGGCGCCTACAATGAGCAGTTCTTC
TRBV25-1,-,TRBJ2-1,-,CANSDFGTLTHNEQFF,TGTGCCAACAGTGATTTTGGAACCCTAACGCACAATGAGCAGTTCTTC
TRBV27,-,TRBJ1-5,-,CASSPMLDSNQPQHF,TGTGCCAGCAGCCCTATGCTCGATAGCAATCAGCCCCAGCATTTT
TRBV5-1,many,TRBJ1-5,-,CASSPAGSYSNQPQHF,TGCGCCAGCAGCCCCGCAGGGTCTTATAGCAATCAGCCCCAGCATTTT
TRBV7-2,-,TRBJ1-1,-,CSSRQTKAFF,TGCTCGTCCCGTCAGACTAAAGCTTTCTTT
TRBV30,-,TRBJ1-2,TRBD1,CAWGQGAGGYTF,TGTGCCTGGGGACAGGGGGCGGGGGGCTACACCTTC
TRBV3-1,-,TRBJ1-1,-,CASSQGARVQAFF,TGTGCCAGCAGCCAAGGGGCCCGCGTGCAAGCTTTCTTT
TRBV29-1,many,TRBJ2-7,-,CSFRSTNSYEQYF,TGCAGCTTTCGTTCGACCAACTCCTACGAGCAGTACTTC
TRBV6-2/TRBV6-3,-,TRBJ2-1,-,CASSLGGDGQFF,TGTGCCAGCAGCCTAGGAGGTGATGGGCAGTTCTTC